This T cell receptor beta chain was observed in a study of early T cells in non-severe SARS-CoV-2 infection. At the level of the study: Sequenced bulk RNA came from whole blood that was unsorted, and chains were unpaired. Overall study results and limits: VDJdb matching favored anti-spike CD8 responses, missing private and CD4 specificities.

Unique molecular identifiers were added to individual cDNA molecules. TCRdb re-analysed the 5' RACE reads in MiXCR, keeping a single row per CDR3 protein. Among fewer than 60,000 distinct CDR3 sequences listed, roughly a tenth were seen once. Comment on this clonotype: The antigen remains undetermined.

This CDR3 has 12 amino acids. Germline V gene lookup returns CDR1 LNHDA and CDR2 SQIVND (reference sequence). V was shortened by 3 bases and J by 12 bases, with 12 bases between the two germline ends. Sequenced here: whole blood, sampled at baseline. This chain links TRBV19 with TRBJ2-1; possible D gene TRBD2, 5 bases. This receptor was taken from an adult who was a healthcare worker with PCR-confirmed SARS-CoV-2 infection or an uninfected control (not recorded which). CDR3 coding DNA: TGTGCCAGTAGTATCGGGGTCACCAGGCAGTTCTTC. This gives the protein CASSIGVTRQFF.